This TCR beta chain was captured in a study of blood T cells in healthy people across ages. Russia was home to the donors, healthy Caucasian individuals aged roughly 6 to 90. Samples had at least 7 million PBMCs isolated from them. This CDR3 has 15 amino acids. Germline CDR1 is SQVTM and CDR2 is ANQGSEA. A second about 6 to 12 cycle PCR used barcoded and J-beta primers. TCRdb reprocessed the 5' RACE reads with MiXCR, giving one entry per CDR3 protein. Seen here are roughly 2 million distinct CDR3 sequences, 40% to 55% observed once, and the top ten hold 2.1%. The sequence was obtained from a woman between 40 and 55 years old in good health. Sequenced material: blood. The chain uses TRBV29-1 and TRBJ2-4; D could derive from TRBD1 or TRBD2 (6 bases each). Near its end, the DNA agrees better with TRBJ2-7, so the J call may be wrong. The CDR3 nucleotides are TGCAGCGTTGAAAGGGGGGCACCCGCTTCCTACGAGCAGTACTTC. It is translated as CSVERGAPASYEQYF.